This TCR beta chain was identified in a study of shared clonotypes between healthy human individuals. Study-wide background: CD4 naive and memory got three plates each, CD8 naive two, CD8 memory one. Overall study findings and caveats: Genetic and exposure-history diversity was limited by the small donor number. As a rule, naive subsets had a larger estimated richness than memory subsets. A handful of donors held around 5% of naive CD4 clonotypes in common.

Worth noting for this clone: What it binds is unknown.

The CDR3 has 13 residues. V lost 0 bases and J lost 7, with 10 bases in between. Germline CDR1 and CDR2: SGHRS and YFSETQ. Here immunoSEQ multiplex PCR was the method, and the copy in TCRdb shows in-frame clones only, minus some. This table has millions of clones, about 92% appearing once. This sequence joins TRBV5-1 and TRBJ1-1; no clear D gene. This clonotype was sampled from a man between 18 and 29 years old in good health. The sample was naive CD4+ T cells sorted from blood. Subset here: CD45RA+ positively selected. CDR3 sequence reads: CASSLAGRDEAFF. The CDR3 DNA follows: TGCGCCAGCAGCTTGGCCGGGAGGGATGAAGCTTTCTTT.